The clone carrying this T cell receptor (beta chain) showed up just once. Other DNA sequences from this sample encode an identical CDR3 as well. This sample stems from a study of blood T cell repertoires in COVID-19. On the study more broadly: Researchers got acute and convalescent COVID-19 samples from the United States, Italy and Spain. PBMCs, B-cell-depleted T cells, or T cells provided the cDNA or gDNA that made up the material.

The CDR3 consists of 16 residues. The germline V gene encodes CDR1 SGHRS and CDR2 YFSETQ. Trimming at V came to 0 bases and at J to 0 bases, leaving 3 bases not matched to a gene. Per the authors' pipeline: By means of reference gene primer amplification, nucleated cell counts were estimated. Generated by immunoSEQ multiplex PCR, the TCRdb table keeps only in-frame clones and is missing some. That table is the source of V, J and clone size, and D and trimming were worked out from the DNA. The sample yields approximately 82,000 clones, roughly 78% seen once. The chain uses TRBV5-1 and TRBJ2-3; TRBD2 matches 8 bases. The sample taken for sequencing was peripheral blood. This sequence originates from a man aged 50-59 years with active or convalescent COVID-19. Written as DNA, the CDR3 is TGCGCCAGCAGCTTGGGTGGACTAGCCAGCACAGATACGCAGTATTTT. It yields the protein CASSLGGLASTDTQYF.